These T cell receptor beta chains were read from a single sample in a study of neurological immune-mediated disorders. TCRdb reprocessed the 5' RACE reads via MiXCR and lists one record per CDR3 protein. In the table there are roughly 60,000 distinct CDR3 sequences, about 2.5% of which are singletons. Sequenced sample: PBMCs. Receptors originate from a man aged 50 to 60 with multiple sclerosis. The CDR3 runs from the conserved cysteine through the conserved F or W. Fields, in order: CDR3 protein, CDR3 DNA, V gene, J gene, D gene, clone size. A D gene is named only where the DNA matches it firmly. Some rows mark clone size as missing; the rest say once, few, many or name a class of expanded clone.

CDR3: CASSPDYPKYEQYF
DNA: TGTGCCAGCTCTCCAGACTACCCCAAGTACGAGCAGTACTTC
V: TRBV18
J: TRBJ2-7
D: NA
size: many

CDR3: CASGDLDEQFF
DNA: TGCGCCAGCGGGGACTTGGATGAGCAGTTCTTC
V: TRBV5-1
J: TRBJ2-1
D: NA
size: many

CDR3: CASSESGKNTGELFF
DNA: TGTGCCAGCTCTGAATCGGGCAAGAACACCGGGGAGCTGTTTTTT
V: TRBV6-6
J: TRBJ2-2
D: NA
size: many

CDR3: CASSLVHHSTGGEQFF
DNA: TGTGCCAGCAGCTTAGTTCATCACTCCACAGGGGGTGAGCAGTTCTTC
V: TRBV11-2
J: TRBJ2-1
D: TRBD1
size: many

CDR3: CASTSLRRSGELFF
DNA: TGCGCCAGCACCTCCCTCCGGCGGTCCGGGGAGCTGTTTTTT
V: TRBV5-1
J: TRBJ2-2
D: NA
size: many

CDR3: CASSQAFSLLYEQYF
DNA: TGCGCCAGCAGCCAAGCATTTTCACTCCTATACGAGCAGTACTTC
V: TRBV4-3
J: TRBJ2-7
D: NA
size: many

CDR3: CASSQDLSVSTEAFF
DNA: TGTGCCAGCAGCCAAGATCTTTCGGTGAGCACTGAAGCTTTCTTT
V: TRBV3-1
J: TRBJ1-1
D: NA
size: many

CDR3: CAIGLAGPRETQYF
DNA: TGTGCCATCGGACTAGCGGGGCCCAGGGAGACCCAGTACTTC
V: TRBV10-3
J: TRBJ2-5
D: TRBD2
size: many

CDR3: CASSGSPGNSPLHF
DNA: TGTGCCAGCAGTGGATCTCCGGGGAATTCACCCCTCCACTTT
V: TRBV6-4
J: TRBJ1-6
D: NA
size: many

CDR3: CSARTTGSNQPQHF
DNA: TGCAGTGCTAGGACGACAGGGAGCAATCAGCCCCAGCATTTT
V: TRBV20-1
J: TRBJ1-5
D: TRBD1
size: many

CDR3: CASSGQLNQPQHF
DNA: TGTGCCAGCAGCGGACAGCTCAATCAGCCCCAGCATTTT
V: TRBV12-3/TRBV12-4
J: TRBJ1-5
D: NA
size: many

CDR3: CSVFRGPAGELFF
DNA: TGCAGCGTATTCAGGGGGCCGGCCGGGGAGCTGTTTTTT
V: TRBV29-1
J: TRBJ2-2
D: TRBD1
size: many

CDR3: CASSSRAAYGYTF
DNA: TGTGCCAGCAGTTCGCGGGCAGCCTATGGCTACACCTTC
V: TRBV12-3/TRBV12-4
J: TRBJ1-2
D: NA
size: many

CDR3: CASSFTGGYGYTF
DNA: TGTGCCAGCAGTTTCACAGGGGGGTATGGCTACACCTTC
V: TRBV28
J: TRBJ1-2
D: TRBD1
size: many

CDR3: CASSLAREPRGYTF
DNA: TGTGCCAGCAGCTTAGCCCGCGAGCCTCGGGGCTACACCTTC
V: TRBV7-9
J: TRBJ1-2
D: NA
size: many

CDR3: CASSYKVGSYEQYF
DNA: TGTGCCAGCAGTTACAAGGTCGGCTCCTACGAGCAGTACTTC
V: TRBV6-2/TRBV6-3
J: TRBJ2-7
D: NA
size: many

CDR3: CASSLGQGLGGLHF
DNA: TGTGCCAGCAGCTTAGGACAGGGGCTTGGGGGCCTCCACTTT
V: TRBV7-2
J: TRBJ1-6
D: TRBD1
size: many

CDR3: CASSSVGKNTEAFF
DNA: TGTGCCAGCAGCTCGGTAGGGAAGAACACTGAAGCTTTCTTT
V: TRBV7-8
J: TRBJ1-1
D: NA
size: NA

CDR3: CASSYQGRGLQGAFF
DNA: TGTGCCAGCAGTTACCAGGGCAGGGGGCTTCAGGGAGCTTTCTTT
V: TRBV6-5
J: TRBJ1-1
D: TRBD1
size: many

CDR3: CTSSLEGNYGYTF
DNA: TGTACCAGCAGCTTAGAGGGGAACTATGGCTACACCTTC
V: TRBV7-2
J: TRBJ1-2
D: NA
size: many

CDR3: CASSPTGGSYEQYF
DNA: TGTGCCAGCAGCCCGACAGGGGGCTCCTACGAGCAGTACTTC
V: TRBV7-2
J: TRBJ2-7
D: TRBD1
size: many

CDR3: CASSPANTGELFF
DNA: TGCGCCAGCAGTCCTGCTAACACCGGGGAGCTGTTTTTT
V: TRBV5-1
J: TRBJ2-2
D: NA
size: many

CDR3: CASSLEAGGWNNEQFF
DNA: TGTGCCAGCAGCTTAGAGGCGGGGGGGTGGAACAATGAGCAGTTCTTC
V: TRBV11-2
J: TRBJ2-1
D: TRBD2
size: many

CDR3: CASSREQLGELFF
DNA: TGTGCCAGCAGCCGCGAACAATTGGGGGAGCTGTTTTTT
V: TRBV14
J: TRBJ2-2
D: NA
size: NA

CDR3: CASSLKTGGGYTF
DNA: TGCGCCAGCAGCTTAAAGACAGGGGGTGGCTACACCTTC
V: TRBV5-1
J: TRBJ1-2
D: TRBD1
size: many

CDR3: CASWQSNTGELFF
DNA: TGTGCCAGCTGGCAGTCGAACACCGGGGAGCTGTTTTTT
V: TRBV6-5
J: TRBJ2-2
D: NA
size: many

CDR3: CASSSAQWEKLFF
DNA: TGTGCCAGCAGCTCGGCCCAATGGGAAAAACTGTTTTTT
V: TRBV7-9
J: TRBJ1-4
D: NA
size: many

CDR3: CSAASSGFSEKLFF
DNA: TGCAGTGCCGCCTCCTCGGGGTTCAGTGAAAAACTGTTTTTT
V: TRBV20-1
J: TRBJ1-4
D: NA
size: many

CDR3: CASLSRGGAIDTQYF
DNA: TGTGCCAGCTTATCGCGTGGGGGGGCCATAGATACGCAGTATTTT
V: TRBV18
J: TRBJ2-3
D: NA
size: many

CDR3: CASGLTGQETQYF
DNA: TGTGCCAGCGGGCTGACGGGCCAGGAGACCCAGTACTTC
V: TRBV7-7
J: TRBJ2-5
D: NA
size: many

CDR3: CASSFGTGFSQPQHF
DNA: TGTGCCAGCAGCTTCGGGACAGGGTTTAGTCAGCCCCAGCATTTT
V: TRBV7-2
J: TRBJ1-5
D: TRBD1
size: many

CDR3: CASSYDGYEQYF
DNA: TGTGCCAGCAGCTACGACGGCTACGAGCAGTACTTC
V: TRBV7-9
J: TRBJ2-7
D: NA
size: many

CDR3: CASSGELFF
DNA: TGTGCCAGCAGCGGGGAGCTGTTTTTT
V: TRBV6-6
J: TRBJ2-2
D: NA
size: many

CDR3: CATSTGDRTSPLHF
DNA: TGTGCCACCAGCACGGGGGACAGGACTTCACCCCTCCACTTT
V: TRBV15
J: TRBJ1-6
D: TRBD1
size: many

CDR3: CASSLLGNLDGHTEAFF
DNA: TGTGCCAGCAGCTTATTGGGCAACCTCGACGGGCACACTGAAGCTTTCTTT
V: TRBV7-2
J: TRBJ1-1
D: NA
size: many

CDR3: CASSSDLANYGYTF
DNA: TGTGCCAGCAGCTCCGATCTAGCTAACTATGGCTACACCTTC
V: TRBV7-2
J: TRBJ1-2
D: NA
size: many

CDR3: CSAPRGSGGGTYNEQFF
DNA: TGCAGTGCCCCGAGAGGTAGCGGGGGCGGTACCTACAATGAGCAGTTCTTC
V: TRBV20-1
J: TRBJ2-1
D: TRBD2
size: many

CDR3: CSAREFYGTRNSTDTQYF
DNA: TGCAGTGCTAGAGAGTTTTACGGGACTAGAAACAGCACAGATACGCAGTATTTT
V: TRBV20-1
J: TRBJ2-3
D: TRBD2
size: many

CDR3: CASSLGGLTEAFF
DNA: TGTGCCAGCAGCTTGGGGGGTTTGACTGAAGCTTTCTTT
V: TRBV7-8
J: TRBJ1-1
D: NA
size: few

CDR3: CASSSKGGSYNEQFF
DNA: TGTGCCAGCAGCTCCAAAGGAGGCAGCTACAATGAGCAGTTCTTC
V: TRBV5-6
J: TRBJ2-1
D: NA
size: many

CDR3: CASSGQGPVNIQYF
DNA: TGTGCCAGCAGCGGACAGGGGCCAGTAAACATTCAGTACTTC
V: TRBV7-7
J: TRBJ2-4
D: TRBD1
size: many

CDR3: CASSGGDEAFF
DNA: TGTGCCAGCAGTGGGGGGGATGAAGCTTTCTTT
V: TRBV7-2
J: TRBJ1-1
D: NA
size: many

CDR3: CASSGNMNTEAFF
DNA: TGTGCCAGCAGTGGGAACATGAACACTGAAGCTTTCTTT
V: TRBV28
J: TRBJ1-1
D: NA
size: many

CDR3: CASSAQGYYGYTF
DNA: TGTGCCAGCAGTGCCCAGGGCTACTATGGCTACACCTTC
V: TRBV2
J: TRBJ1-2
D: NA
size: many

CDR3: CASSQEGGFYEQYF
DNA: TGTGCCAGCAGCCAAGAAGGGGGTTTCTACGAGCAGTACTTC
V: TRBV3-1
J: TRBJ2-7
D: NA
size: many

CDR3: CSAPMGLGEAFF
DNA: TGCAGTGCCCCCATGGGACTCGGTGAAGCTTTCTTT
V: TRBV20-1
J: TRBJ1-1
D: NA
size: many

CDR3: CSFKRGGMDYEQYF
DNA: TGCAGTTTTAAGAGGGGGGGCATGGACTACGAGCAGTACTTC
V: TRBV20-1
J: TRBJ2-7
D: NA
size: many

CDR3: CASSKTGNTEAFF
DNA: TGTGCCAGCAGCAAAACAGGTAACACTGAAGCTTTCTTT
V: TRBV3-1
J: TRBJ1-1
D: NA
size: NA

CDR3: CASSPAVTSGGAYEQYF
DNA: TGTGCCAGCAGCCCCGCTGTGACTAGCGGGGGGGCCTACGAGCAGTACTTC
V: TRBV7-9
J: TRBJ2-7
D: TRBD2
size: many

CDR3: CASSSVGLQPQHF
DNA: TGTGCCAGCAGCTCCGTTGGGCTTCAGCCCCAGCATTTT
V: TRBV6-2/TRBV6-3
J: TRBJ1-5
D: NA
size: many

CDR3: CASSRSWTGADYGYTF
DNA: TGCGCCAGCAGCCGAAGTTGGACAGGGGCGGACTATGGCTACACCTTC
V: TRBV5-1
J: TRBJ1-2
D: TRBD1
size: many

CDR3: CASRGQSQPQHF
DNA: TGTGCCAGCAGAGGCCAGTCTCAGCCCCAGCATTTT
V: TRBV6-6
J: TRBJ1-5
D: NA
size: many

CDR3: CAWSGSTGELFF
DNA: TGTGCCTGGAGTGGGTCCACCGGGGAGCTGTTTTTT
V: TRBV30
J: TRBJ2-2
D: NA
size: many

CDR3: CSASQTGGLNYEQFF
DNA: TGCAGTGCTAGCCAAACAGGGGGCCTTAACTATGAGCAGTTCTTC
V: TRBV20-1
J: TRBJ2-1
D: TRBD1
size: many

CDR3: CASSQGSTNEKLFF
DNA: TGTGCCAGCAGCCAGGGGTCAACTAATGAAAAACTGTTTTTT
V: TRBV7-8
J: TRBJ1-4
D: NA
size: NA

CDR3: CASSPAGGYQPQHF
DNA: TGTGCCAGCAGCCCTGCAGGAGGATATCAGCCCCAGCATTTT
V: TRBV3-1
J: TRBJ1-5
D: NA
size: NA

CDR3: CASSVGRRGGFNTGELFF
DNA: TGTGCCAGCAGCGTAGGAAGGCGGGGGGGCTTTAACACCGGGGAGCTGTTTTTT
V: TRBV9
J: TRBJ2-2
D: TRBD2
size: many

CDR3: CASLVGVEQYF
DNA: TGTGCCAGCCTCGTCGGGGTCGAGCAGTACTTC
V: TRBV5-5
J: TRBJ2-7
D: NA
size: many

CDR3: CSARSWDREIHGYTF
DNA: TGCAGTGCTAGATCTTGGGACAGGGAAATACATGGCTACACCTTC
V: TRBV20-1
J: TRBJ1-2
D: TRBD1
size: many

CDR3: CASKLGTGPTYEQYF
DNA: TGCGCCAGCAAGTTGGGGACAGGGCCCACCTACGAGCAGTACTTC
V: TRBV5-1
J: TRBJ2-7
D: TRBD1
size: many